Included here is one TCR beta chain sequence, with context. On sorted subsets, replicate PCRs used about 0.2 ug DNA, or about 30,000 T cell genomes. Only in-frame clones appear in the TCRdb table, and some are missing; sequencing was by immunoSEQ multiplex PCR. Counted here are under 1,100,000 clones, approximately 70% occurring once; the ten biggest clones make up around 1.4%. The sample is drawn from a study of shared clonotypes between healthy human individuals. The V gene's germline CDR1 is SEHNR and CDR2 FQNEAQ (reference sequence). V lost 0 bases, J lost 2 bases, and 13 bases lay in between. The CDR3 spans 17 residues.

This TCR came from a man aged 18 to 30 in good health. The sequencing input was memory CD4+ T cells sorted from blood. Described subset: CD45RA-negative fraction. The chain links TRBV7-9 to TRBJ2-2; D unresolved. The CDR3 region has the DNA TGTGCCAGCAGCTTAGCTGATGGGGAACCTAACACCGGGGAGCTGTTTTTT. This sequence encodes CASSLADGEPNTGELFF.